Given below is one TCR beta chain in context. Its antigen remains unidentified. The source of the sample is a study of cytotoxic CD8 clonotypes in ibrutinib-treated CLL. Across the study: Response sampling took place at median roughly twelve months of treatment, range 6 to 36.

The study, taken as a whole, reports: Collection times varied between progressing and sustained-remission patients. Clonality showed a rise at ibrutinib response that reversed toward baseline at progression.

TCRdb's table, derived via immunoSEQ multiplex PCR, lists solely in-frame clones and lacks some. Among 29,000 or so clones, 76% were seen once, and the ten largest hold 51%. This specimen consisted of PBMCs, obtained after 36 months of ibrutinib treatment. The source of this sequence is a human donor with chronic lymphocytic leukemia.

The chain's CDR3 is CASSSITLGTQYF. DNA of the CDR3: TGTGCCAGCAGTTCTATCACCCTGGGGACCCAGTACTTC. The chain recombines TRBV6-5 with TRBJ2-5; no reliable D call. The CDR3 length is 13 residues. Germline CDR1 reads MNHEY; CDR2 reads SVGAGI. V lost 4 bases and J lost 7, with 13 bases in between.